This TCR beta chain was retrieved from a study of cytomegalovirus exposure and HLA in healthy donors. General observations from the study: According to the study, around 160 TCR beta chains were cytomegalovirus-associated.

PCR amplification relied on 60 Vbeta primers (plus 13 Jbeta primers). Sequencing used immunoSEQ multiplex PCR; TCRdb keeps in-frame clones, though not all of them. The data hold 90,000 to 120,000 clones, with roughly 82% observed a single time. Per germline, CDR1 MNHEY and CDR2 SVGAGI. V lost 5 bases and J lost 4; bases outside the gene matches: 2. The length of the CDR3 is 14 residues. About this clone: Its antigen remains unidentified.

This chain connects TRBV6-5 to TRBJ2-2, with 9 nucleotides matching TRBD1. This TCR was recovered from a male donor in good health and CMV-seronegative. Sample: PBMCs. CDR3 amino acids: CASSKTGGTGELFF. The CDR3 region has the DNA TGTGCCAGCAGTAAGACAGGGGGCACCGGGGAGCTGTTTTTT.